Below, 6 T cell receptor beta chains from the same sample are listed, as sequenced in a study of breast tumors, draining lymph nodes, adjacent tissues. The lymph nodes were axillary draining lymph nodes from breast cancer patients. TCRdb reprocessed the multiplex PCR reads with MiXCR, giving one entry per CDR3 protein. The data contain about 170,000 distinct CDR3 sequences, 33% of them singletons. Material for sequencing was axillary lymph node tissue. The origin of the receptors is a female donor with breast cancer. Some clones in this sample may be carry-over from other donors' samples.

This clonotype has a count of ten or more. This chain connects TRBV30 to TRBJ1-6, with D maybe TRBD1 (5 bases). Germline CDR1 reads GTSNPN; CDR2 reads SVGIG (reference sequence). The ends were cut back, 3 bases at V and 0 bases at J, with 18 bases in the middle. The length of the CDR3 is 18 residues. The CDR3 spells CAWRGWTPDSSYNSPLHF. As DNA, the CDR3 is TGTGCCTGGAGGGGTTGGACACCCGATAGCTCCTATAATTCACCCCTCCACTTT.

This clonotype was detected ten times or more. V gene TRBV20-1 combines with J gene TRBJ2-1; no firm D call. In germline, CDR1 is DFQATT, CDR2 SNEGSKA (reference sequence). The V end was cut by 1 base, the J end by 2 bases, with 9 bases between. This CDR3 spans 14 amino acids. This chain's CDR3 is CSARGVGTYNEQFF. The CDR3 DNA sequence: TGCAGTGCTAGAGGGGTTGGGACCTACAATGAGCAGTTCTTC.

As to this clonotype: A much larger clonotype is one base distant, so this may be a read error. This sequence joins TRBV11-2 and TRBJ2-7, with TRBD2 as a possible D gene (6 bases). The CDR3 consists of 13 residues. Per germline, CDR1 SGHAT and CDR2 FQNNGV. The V gene lost 0 bases and the J gene lost 6 bases, with 9 bases spanning the gap. The CDR3: CASSLELASEQYF. The CDR3 region has the DNA TGTGCCAGCAGCTTAGAACTAGCCTCCGAGCAGTACTTC.

The table lists this clonotype with many counts. The chain has TRBV29-1 and TRBJ1-1; D gene uncertain. Germline CDR1 is SQVTM and CDR2 is ANQGSEA. V lost 5 bases and J 1 base, leaving 5 bases between the germline ends. CDR3 length: 11 residues. The DNA of the CDR3 is TGCAGCGTTCATCAGAACACTGAAGCTTTCTTT. As protein: CSVHQNTEAFF. Supplemented by reference TRBV29-1 and TRBJ1-1, the full variable domain reads SAVISQKPSRDICQRGTSLTIQCQVDSQVTMMFWYRQQPGQSLTLIATANQGSEATYESGFVIDKFPISRPNLTFSTLTVSNMSPEDSSIYLCSVHQNTEAFFGQGTRLTVV.

This clonotype appeared many times. The rearrangement joins TRBV11-2 to TRBJ2-1; 7 bases agree with TRBD1. Unmatched junction bases numbered 3, after V lost 3 bases and J lost 1 base. CDR3 length equals 15 residues. Germline CDR1 is SGHAT and CDR2 is FQNNGV. Written as DNA, the CDR3 is TGTGCCAGCAGCTTCAGGGACAGTTCCTACAATGAGCAGTTCTTC. Protein sequence: CASSFRDSSYNEQFF. Supplemented by reference TRBV11-2 and TRBJ2-1, the full variable domain reads EAGVAQSPRYKIIEKRQSVAFWCNPISGHATLYWYQQILGQGPKLLIQFQNNGVVDDSQLPKDRFSAERLKGVDSTLKIQPAKLEDSAVYLCASSFRDSSYNEQFFGPGTRLTVL.

In this sample, this clonotype turned up once. V is TRBV30 and J is TRBJ1-5; D is ambiguous. Germline V gives CDR1 GTSNPN, CDR2 SVGIG (reference sequence). The CDR3 has 13 amino acids. Trimming took 4 bases from V and 11 from J, leaving 18 bases between them. CDR3 region: CAWNLAGEETQHF. DNA of the CDR3: TGTGCCTGGAATCTAGCGGGAGAAGAGACCCAGCATTTT.